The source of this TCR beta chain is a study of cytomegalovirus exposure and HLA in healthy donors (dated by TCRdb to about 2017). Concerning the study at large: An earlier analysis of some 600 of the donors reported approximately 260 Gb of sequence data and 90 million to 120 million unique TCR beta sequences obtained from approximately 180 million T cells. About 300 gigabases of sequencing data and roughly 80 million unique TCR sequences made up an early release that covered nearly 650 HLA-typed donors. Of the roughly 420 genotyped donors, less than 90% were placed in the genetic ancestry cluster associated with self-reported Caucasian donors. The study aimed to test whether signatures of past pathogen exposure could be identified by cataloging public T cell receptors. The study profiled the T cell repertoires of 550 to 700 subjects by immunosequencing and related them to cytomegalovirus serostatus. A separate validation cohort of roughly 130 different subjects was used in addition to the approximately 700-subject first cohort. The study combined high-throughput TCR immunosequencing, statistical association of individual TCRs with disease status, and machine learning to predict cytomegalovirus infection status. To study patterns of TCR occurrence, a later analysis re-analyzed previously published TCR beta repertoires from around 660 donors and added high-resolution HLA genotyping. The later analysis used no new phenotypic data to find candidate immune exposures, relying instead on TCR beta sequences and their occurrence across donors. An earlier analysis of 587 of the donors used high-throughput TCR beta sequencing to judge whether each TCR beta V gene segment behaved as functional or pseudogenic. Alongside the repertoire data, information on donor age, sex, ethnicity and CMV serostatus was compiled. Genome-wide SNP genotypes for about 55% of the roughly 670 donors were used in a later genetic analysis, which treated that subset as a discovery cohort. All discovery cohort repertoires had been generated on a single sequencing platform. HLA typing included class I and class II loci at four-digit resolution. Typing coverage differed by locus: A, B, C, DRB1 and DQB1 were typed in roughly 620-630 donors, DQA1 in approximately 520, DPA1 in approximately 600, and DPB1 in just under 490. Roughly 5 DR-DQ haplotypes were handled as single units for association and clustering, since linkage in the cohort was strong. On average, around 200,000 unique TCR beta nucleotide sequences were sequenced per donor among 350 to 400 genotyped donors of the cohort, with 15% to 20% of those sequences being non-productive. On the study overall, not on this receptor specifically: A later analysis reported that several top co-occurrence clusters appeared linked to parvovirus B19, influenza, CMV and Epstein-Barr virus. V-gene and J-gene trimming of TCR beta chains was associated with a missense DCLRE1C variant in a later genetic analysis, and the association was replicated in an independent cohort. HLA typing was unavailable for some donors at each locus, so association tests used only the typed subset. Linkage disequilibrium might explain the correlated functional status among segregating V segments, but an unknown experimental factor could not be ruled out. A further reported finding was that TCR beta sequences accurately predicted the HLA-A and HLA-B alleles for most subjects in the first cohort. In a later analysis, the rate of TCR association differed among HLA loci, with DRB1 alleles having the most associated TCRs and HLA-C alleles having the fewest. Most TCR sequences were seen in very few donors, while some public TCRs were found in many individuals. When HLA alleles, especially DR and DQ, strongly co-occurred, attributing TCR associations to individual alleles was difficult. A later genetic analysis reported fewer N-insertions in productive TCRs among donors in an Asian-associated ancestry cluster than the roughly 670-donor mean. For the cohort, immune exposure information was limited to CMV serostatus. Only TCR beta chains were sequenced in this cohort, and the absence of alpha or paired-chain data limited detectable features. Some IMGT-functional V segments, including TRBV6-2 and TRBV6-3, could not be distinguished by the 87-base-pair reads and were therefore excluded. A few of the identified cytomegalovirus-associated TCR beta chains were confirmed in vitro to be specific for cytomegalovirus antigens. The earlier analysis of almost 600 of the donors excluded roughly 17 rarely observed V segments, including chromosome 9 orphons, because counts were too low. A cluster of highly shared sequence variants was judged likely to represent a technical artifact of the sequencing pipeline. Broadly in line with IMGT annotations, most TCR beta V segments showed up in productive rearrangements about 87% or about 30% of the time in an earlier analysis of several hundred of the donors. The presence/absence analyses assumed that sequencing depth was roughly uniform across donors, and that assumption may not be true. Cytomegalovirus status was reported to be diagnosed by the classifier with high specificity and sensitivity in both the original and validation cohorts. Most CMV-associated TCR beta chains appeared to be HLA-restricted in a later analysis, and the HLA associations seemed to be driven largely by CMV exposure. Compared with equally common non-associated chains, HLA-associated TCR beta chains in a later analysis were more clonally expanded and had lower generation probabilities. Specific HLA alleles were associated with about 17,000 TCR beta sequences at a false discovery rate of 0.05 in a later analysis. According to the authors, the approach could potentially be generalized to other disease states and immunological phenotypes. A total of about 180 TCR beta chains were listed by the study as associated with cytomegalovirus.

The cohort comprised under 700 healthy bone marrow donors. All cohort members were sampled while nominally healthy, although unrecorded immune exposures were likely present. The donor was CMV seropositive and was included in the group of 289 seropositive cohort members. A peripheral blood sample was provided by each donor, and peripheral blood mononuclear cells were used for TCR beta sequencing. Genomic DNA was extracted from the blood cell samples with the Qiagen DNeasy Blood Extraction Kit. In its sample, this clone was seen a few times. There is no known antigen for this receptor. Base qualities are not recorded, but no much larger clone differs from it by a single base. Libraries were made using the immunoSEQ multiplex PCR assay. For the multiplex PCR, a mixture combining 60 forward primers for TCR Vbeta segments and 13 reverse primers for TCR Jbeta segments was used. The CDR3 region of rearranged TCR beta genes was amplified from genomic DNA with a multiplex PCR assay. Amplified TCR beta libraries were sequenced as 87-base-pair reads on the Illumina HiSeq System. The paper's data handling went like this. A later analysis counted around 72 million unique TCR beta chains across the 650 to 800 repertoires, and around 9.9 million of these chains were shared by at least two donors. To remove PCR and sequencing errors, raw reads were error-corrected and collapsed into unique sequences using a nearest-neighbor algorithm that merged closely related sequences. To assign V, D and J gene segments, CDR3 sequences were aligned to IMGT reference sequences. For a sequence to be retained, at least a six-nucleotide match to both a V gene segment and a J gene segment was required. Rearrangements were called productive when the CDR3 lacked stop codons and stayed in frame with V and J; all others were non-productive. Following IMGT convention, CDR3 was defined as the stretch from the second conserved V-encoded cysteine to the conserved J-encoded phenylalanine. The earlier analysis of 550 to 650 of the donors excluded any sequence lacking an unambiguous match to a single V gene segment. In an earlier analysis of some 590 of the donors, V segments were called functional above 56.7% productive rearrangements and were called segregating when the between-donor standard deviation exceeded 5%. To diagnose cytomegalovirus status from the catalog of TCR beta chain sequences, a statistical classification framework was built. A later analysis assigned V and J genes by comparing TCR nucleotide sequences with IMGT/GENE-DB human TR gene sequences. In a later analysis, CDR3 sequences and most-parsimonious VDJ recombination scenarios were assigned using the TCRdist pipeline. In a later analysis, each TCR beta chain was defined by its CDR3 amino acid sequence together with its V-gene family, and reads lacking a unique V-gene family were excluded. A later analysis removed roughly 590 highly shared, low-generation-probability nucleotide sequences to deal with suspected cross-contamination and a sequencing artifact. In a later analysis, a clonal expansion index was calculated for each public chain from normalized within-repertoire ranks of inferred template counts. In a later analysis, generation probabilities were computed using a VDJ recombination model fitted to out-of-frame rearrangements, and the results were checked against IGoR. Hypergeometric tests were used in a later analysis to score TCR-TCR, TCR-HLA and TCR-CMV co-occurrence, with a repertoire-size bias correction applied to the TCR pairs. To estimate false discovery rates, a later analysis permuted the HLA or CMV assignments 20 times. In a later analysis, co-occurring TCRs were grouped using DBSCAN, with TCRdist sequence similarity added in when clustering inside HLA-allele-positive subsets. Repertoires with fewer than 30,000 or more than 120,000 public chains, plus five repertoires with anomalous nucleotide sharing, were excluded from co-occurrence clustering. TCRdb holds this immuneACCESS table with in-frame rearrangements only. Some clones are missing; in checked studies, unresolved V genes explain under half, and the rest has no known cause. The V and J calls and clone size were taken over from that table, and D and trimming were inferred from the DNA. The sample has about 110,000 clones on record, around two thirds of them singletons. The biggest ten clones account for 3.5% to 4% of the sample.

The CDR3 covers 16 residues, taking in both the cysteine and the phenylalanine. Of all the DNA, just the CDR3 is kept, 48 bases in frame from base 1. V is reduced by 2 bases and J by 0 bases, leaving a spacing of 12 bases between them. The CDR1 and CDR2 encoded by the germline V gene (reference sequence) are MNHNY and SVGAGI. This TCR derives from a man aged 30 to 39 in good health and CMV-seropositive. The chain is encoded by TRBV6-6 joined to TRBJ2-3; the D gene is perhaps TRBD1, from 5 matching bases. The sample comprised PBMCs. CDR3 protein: CASSYGATPSTDTQYF. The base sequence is TGTGCCAGCAGTTACGGGGCCACCCCTAGCACAGATACGCAGTATTTT.